The 15 T cell receptor beta chains given below trace back to one sample, sequenced in a study of T cell changes during pregnancy in multiple sclerosis. The repertoire was sequenced with immunoSEQ multiplex PCR; TCRdb's copy has only in-frame clones and lacks some. This sample yields tens of thousands of clones, of which 85% to 95% are seen a single time; more than 2% belongs to the top ten. The input for sequencing was peripheral blood, taken after pregnancy. All receptors derive from a female donor with multiple sclerosis, enrolled in a pregnancy study.

The rearrangement uses TRBV18 and TRBJ1-1; 11 bases align to TRBD1. V was pared by 8 bases and J by 1 base, with 6 bases of the junction left unmatched. The CDR3 covers 15 residues. CDR1 and CDR2 (germline): KGHSH, LQKENI. The CDR3 here is CASPRDRGWNTEAFF. The CDR3 bases are TGTGCCAGCCCACGGGACAGGGGGTGGAACACTGAAGCTTTCTTT.

The J gene is TRBJ1-5, the V gene TRBV2; unclear D gene. Trimming stripped 6 bases from V and 0 bases from J, with 18 bases between. Germline V gives CDR1 SNHLY, CDR2 FYNNEI. This CDR3 has 17 residues. DNA for the CDR3: TGTGCCAGCAGGCCCCGGGATGGAGGCTATAGCAATCAGCCCCAGCATTTT. This gives the protein CASRPRDGGYSNQPQHF.

The rearrangement uses TRBV10-1 and TRBJ2-1; 8 bases are shared with TRBD1. With 8 bases clipped from V and 8 bases from J, the junction kept 11 bases outside the gene matches. This CDR3 comprises 14 residues. The germline gives CDR1 WNHNN, CDR2 SYGVQD (reference sequence). The CDR3 reads CASAKDRVSYEQFF. The CDR3 coding sequence is TGCGCCAGCGCCAAGGACAGGGTATCATATGAGCAGTTCTTC.

This clone was seen once. The V gene is TRBV9, the J gene TRBJ2-3; 11 positions match TRBD2. The CDR3 extends over 18 amino acids. J was trimmed by 6 bases and V by 0 bases; bases with no gene match: 12. Per germline, CDR1 SGDLS and CDR2 YYNGEE. CDR3 amino acids: CASSVGWGVAGGTDTQYF. The CDR3 DNA reads as TGTGCCAGCAGCGTAGGATGGGGGGTAGCGGGGGGGACGGATACGCAGTATTTT. The full variable domain, in which reference TRBV9 and TRBJ2-3 provide the parts outside the CDR3, is DSGVTQTPKHLITATGQRVTLRCSPRSGDLSVYWYQQSLDQGLQFLIQYYNGEERAKGNILERFSAQQFPDLHSELNLSSLELGDSALYFCASSVGWGVAGGTDTQYFGPGTRLTVL.

The chain couples TRBV4-2 to TRBJ2-7; D is perhaps TRBD2 (7 bases). The germline V gene encodes CDR1 LGHNA and CDR2 YNFKEQ. V was trimmed by 6 bases and J by 2 bases, leaving 20 bases between them. The CDR3 has 16 residues. CDR3 DNA: TGTGCCAGCAGGCAATTAGGGGGGGAAAGCCCCTACGAGCAGTACTTC. Translated, it gives CASRQLGGESPYEQYF.

This chain connects TRBV2 to TRBJ1-1; D is uncertain. This CDR3 is built from 14 residues. V lost 6 bases and J lost 1, with 12 bases in between. The germline gives CDR1 SNHLY, CDR2 FYNNEI. In DNA form, the CDR3 reads TGTGCCAGCAGAAGCCTAGAGGGGAACACTGAAGCTTTCTTT. Its translation: CASRSLEGNTEAFF.

This chain joins TRBV5-4 and TRBJ1-2; D gene ambiguous. Germline CDR1 and CDR2: SGHNT and YYREEE (reference sequence). The CDR3 totals 13 residues. V gave up 4 bases and J gave up 7 bases, with 14 bases separating them. The CDR3: CASSRESPPGYTF. As DNA, the CDR3 is TGTGCCAGCAGCAGAGAGTCCCCCCCTGGCTACACCTTC.

The chain carries TRBV10-1 and TRBJ2-3, with 11 bases aligning to TRBD2. Trimming cost V 0 bases and J 6 bases; bases outside gene matches: 8. Germline V gene data show CDR1 as WNHNN and CDR2 as SYGVQD (reference sequence). The CDR3 extends over 17 amino acids. CDR3 region: CASSESGSGRASDTQYF. CDR3 coding DNA: TGCGCCAGCAGTGAGTCAGGTAGCGGGAGGGCCTCGGATACGCAGTATTTT.

This sequence joins TRBV7-8 and TRBJ1-6, with D uncertain. The CDR3 runs to 13 residues. V lost 5 bases, J lost 6 bases, and 8 bases lay in between. Germline CDR1 reads SGHVS; CDR2 reads FQNEAQ. The CDR3 spells CASSPVPNSPLHF. The DNA for the CDR3 is TGTGCCAGCAGCCCTGTTCCTAATTCACCCCTCCACTTT.

A few counts support this clone. This chain connects TRBV5-1 to TRBJ1-2; TRBD1 might be the D (5 bases). The ends were cut back, 3 bases at V and 0 bases at J, with 21 bases in the middle. The CDR3 totals 18 residues. CDR1 and CDR2 from the germline V gene are SGHRS and YFSETQ. CDR3 loop: CASSWGVGYSHPNYGYTF. CDR3 bases: TGCGCCAGCAGCTGGGGGGTCGGGTATTCCCACCCTAACTATGGCTACACCTTC.

The V gene is TRBV11-2, the J gene TRBJ2-7, with D perhaps matching TRBD2 (7 bases). The CDR3 loop spans 18 amino acids. V was cut by 0 bases and J by 0 bases, with 18 bases left in between. Germline V gene sequence: CDR1 SGHAT, CDR2 FQNNGV. CDR3 protein: CASSLERGGALLSYEQYF. CDR3 nucleotide sequence: TGTGCCAGCAGCTTAGAAAGGGGGGGGGCTTTACTCTCCTACGAGCAGTACTTC.

The genes are TRBV7-2 and TRBJ1-5; D not certain. Germline values: CDR1 SGHTA, CDR2 FQGNSA. The CDR3 spans 13 residues. Trimming cost V 3 bases and J 9 bases, with 12 bases left between them. CDR3 residues: CASSFPGVGPQHF. CDR3 sequence (DNA): TGTGCCAGCAGCTTCCCCGGGGTAGGGCCCCAGCATTTT.

The V and J genes are TRBV30 and TRBJ2-1; 8 bases fit TRBD2. The V gene's germline CDR1 is GTSNPN and CDR2 SVGIG (reference sequence). V trimming: 3 bases; J trimming: 0 bases; junction bases outside the gene matches: 4. The CDR3 is made up of 15 amino acids. Here the CDR3 reads CAWRLAGSSYNEQFF. The CDR3 DNA reads as TGTGCCTGGAGGTTAGCGGGGAGCTCCTACAATGAGCAGTTCTTC.

The V and J genes are TRBV9 and TRBJ2-3; tentatively, D is TRBD2 (6 bases). The germline gives CDR1 SGDLS, CDR2 YYNGEE. The CDR3 spans 16 residues. V was clipped by 3 bases and J by 1 base, with 15 bases between them. The CDR3 protein is CASSGRGWGGTDTQYF. The CDR3 DNA sequence: TGTGCCAGCAGCGGAAGAGGTTGGGGGGGCACAGATACGCAGTATTTT.

This sequence joins TRBV7-9 and TRBJ1-6; 9 bases are shared with TRBD1. This CDR3 has 14 amino acids. The junction had 2 bases not matched to a gene; V was cut back by 1 base and J by 10 bases. Germline V CDR1 and CDR2: SEHNR, FQNEAQ (reference sequence). The CDR3 spells CASSLGQGGSPLHF. In nucleotides, the CDR3 is TGTGCCAGCAGCTTAGGACAGGGGGGCTCACCCCTCCACTTT. The full variable domain, with the rest looked up from reference TRBV7-9 and TRBJ1-6, is DTGVSQNPRHKITKRGQNVTFRCDPISEHNRLYWYRQTLGQGPEFLTYFQNEAQLEKSRLLSDRFSAERPKGSFSTLEIQRTEQGDSAMYLCASSLGQGGSPLHFGNGTRLTVT.